The TCR beta chain under discussion was sequenced for a study of human T cells and chemical hapten exposure (dated by TCRdb to the early 2020s). For context, the study as a whole: For sensitization, 2% DPC in acetone was applied to a 2 cm by 2 cm area of upper inner arm skin. Nearly 30 alopecia patients gave blood for TCR sequencing at one to four time points (pre-sensitization, 2, 6 and 24 weeks). The study tracked peripheral blood TCR repertoire changes in vivo during primary and secondary sensitization to the hapten diphenylcyclopropenone (DPC) in alopecia patients. Libraries were combined into a pool for sequencing, and differences in TCR yield between samples came mainly from small differences in library volumes within the pool. Patch tests used Finn chambers with 0.01% DPC on the upper back, scored after 6 days by International Contact Dermatitis Research Group standards. Patients additionally received weekly therapeutic DPC doses to the scalp throughout the approximately 25-week study period. Alopecia areata with under or over 50% scalp involvement, alopecia totalis and alopecia universalis were represented in the patient cohort, which was mostly female. Patient blood was sampled pre-sensitization (week 0) and at 2, 6 and about 24 weeks after DPC sensitization. On the study overall, not on this receptor specifically: After repeated subsampling, changes were observed in the strength of the expansion versus patch-test correlation and in the threshold at which the correlation became significant. DPC sensitization did not change the number of TCRs with a frequency above 1 in 1000, and there was no evidence of changes in global repertoire structure. Expanded TCRs formed significantly more large CDR3 similarity clusters than pre-sensitization or healthy control sets, consistent with antigen-driven responses. A positive correlation was found between the number of PT1 expanded TCRs and patch test score, with significance reached at thresholds 8, 16 and 32 but not 4. Because every patient had alopecia, a presumed autoimmune disease, the patients' immune response might differ from that of healthy individuals.

The receptor library was made with RACE. Data came from a NextSeq 500. Library preparation attached unique molecular identifiers to individual cDNA molecules for quantitative, reproducible TCR counting. For every blood RNA sample, sequencing covered both the TCR alpha and TCR beta chains. The paper's processing steps were these. Samples had a median of approximately 96,000 TCRs, with a range from 23,224 to 690,600. V, J and CDR3 annotation of the TCR reads was carried out using the Decombinator software suite. Every sample was subsampled to the same number of TCRs (28,000) for the PS versus PT1 abundance plots. TCRs were defined as expanded if absent before sensitization and observed at least eight times at the 2-week time point. TCRdb cleaned the public reads at Q25 with fastp, built clones with MiXCR and kept in-frame beta chains. Each CDR3 protein appears once, grouped with its most common genes and DNA. TCRdb, rather than the study authors, made the V and J calls. The sample profile shows some 97,000 distinct CDR3 sequences; 25% to 30% of them were found once. The ten largest clones represent 10% of the sample.

As concerns this clonotype: What this receptor recognizes is not known. Nothing much larger sits one base from this clone, and base qualities are not available.

The cysteine opens and the phenylalanine closes a CDR3 of 10 amino acids. Just CDR3 DNA is preserved here, 30 bases in frame from base 1. Reading the label with the study, this specimen's time point is: patch test 3, about 24 weeks after DPC sensitization. The treatment or condition tag for this specimen amounts to: therapeutic diphenylcyclopropenone sensitization with weekly scalp DPC. Blood at each patch-test visit was drawn before the patch test was applied. To be eligible, patients had to be aged 18 to 70, diagnosed with alopecia and judged suitable for DPC therapy, while pregnant patients were excluded. Unfractionated whole blood was collected in Tempus Blood RNA tubes, and total RNA was extracted from that blood.

This TCR derives from a man in his forties with alopecia areata. Some clones in this sample may be carry-over from other donors' samples. The chain joins TRBV21-1 to TRBJ2-7; the table names TRBD1, a call not compared with the DNA. TRBV21-1 is annotated as a pseudogene. The sample in question was whole blood, obtained in connection with sensitization to the hapten diphenylcyclopropenone (DPC). The CDR3 loop reads CASSPLGQYF. The DNA sequence is given as TGTGCCAGCAGCCCCCTGGGGCAGTACTTC.